The text below deals with one TCR beta chain. Germline lookup yields CDR1 SGHVS and CDR2 FNYEAQ. V lost 4 bases, J lost 4 bases, and 13 bases lay in between. The CDR3 spans 14 residues. Clones were read by immunoSEQ multiplex PCR, and TCRdb kept only the in-frame ones, dropping some. The sample records around 250,000 clones, roughly 88% being singletons. These data belong to a study of blood T cell repertoires in COVID-19. In the study overall: Sites in the United States, Italy and Spain provided acute and convalescent COVID-19 samples. Nucleic acid was either cDNA or gDNA, and it came from T cells, B-cell-depleted T cells, or PBMCs.

The source of this sequence is a woman aged 25 to 39 with active or convalescent COVID-19. Sequences were obtained from peripheral blood. The rearrangement joins TRBV7-6 to TRBJ1-1; D not resolved. The CDR3 loop is CASSSLEDLTEAFF. CDR3 bases: TGTGCCAGCAGCTCACTAGAGGACCTCACTGAAGCTTTCTTT.